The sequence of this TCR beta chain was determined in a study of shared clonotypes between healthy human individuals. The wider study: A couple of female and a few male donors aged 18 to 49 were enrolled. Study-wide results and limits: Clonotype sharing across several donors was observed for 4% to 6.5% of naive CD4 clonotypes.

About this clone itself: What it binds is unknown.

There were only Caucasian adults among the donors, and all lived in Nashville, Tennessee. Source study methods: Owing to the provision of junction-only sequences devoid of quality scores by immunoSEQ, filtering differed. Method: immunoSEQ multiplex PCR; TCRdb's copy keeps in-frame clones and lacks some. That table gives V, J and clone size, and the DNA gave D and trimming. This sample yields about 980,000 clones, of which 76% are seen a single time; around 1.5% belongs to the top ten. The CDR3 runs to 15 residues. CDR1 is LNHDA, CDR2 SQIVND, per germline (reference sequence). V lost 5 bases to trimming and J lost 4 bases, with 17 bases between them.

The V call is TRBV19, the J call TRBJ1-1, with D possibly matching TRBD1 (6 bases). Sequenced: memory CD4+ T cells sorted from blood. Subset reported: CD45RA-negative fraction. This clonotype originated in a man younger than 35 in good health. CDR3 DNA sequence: TGTGCCAGTAGTGTCGACACGTCCAGGGGCACTGAAGCTTTCTTT. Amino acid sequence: CASSVDTSRGTEAFF.